The T cell receptor beta chain under discussion was sequenced for a study of OX40 agonist ivuxolimab in advanced cancers. CDR3 length: 17 residues. Here immunoSEQ multiplex PCR was the method, and the copy in TCRdb shows in-frame clones only, minus some. This sample has approximately 50,000 clones, with 80% found just once. People who had autoimmune disease history or systemic immunosuppression were excluded. The sequence derives from an adult with an advanced solid tumor such as melanoma, head and neck, liver or kidney cancer. The chain links TRBV21-1 to TRBJ2-7; the D call of TRBD2 is as the table states it, not checked on the DNA. TRBV21-1 corresponds to a pseudogene. The sequencing used CD4+ or CD8+ T cells sorted from blood, collected in a trial of the OX40 agonist ivuxolimab. The CDR3 here is CASSKALGGDSSYEQYF. The CDR3 bases are TGTGCCAGCAGCAAAGCGCTCGGGGGGGACAGCTCCTACGAGCAGTACTTC.